This T cell receptor beta chain originates from a study of blood T cell repertoires in COVID-19 (dated by TCRdb to 2018 to 2020). Looking at the study overall: Samples from collaborators originated in the United States, Italy and Spain and spanned both the acute and convalescent phases of COVID-19. The material from the prospective study consisted of cDNA or gDNA derived from T cells, B-cell-depleted T cells, or PBMCs. The dataset comprised deeply sampled blood TCRbeta repertoires from subjects exposed to, actively infected with, or recovered from COVID-19. A freely available public database, intended as a resource for researchers studying the immune response to SARS-CoV-2, is where the repertoires were released. Samples were obtained from the ongoing ImmuneRACE study (first 160 participants) and from 950 to 1,500 subjects provided by 6 global collaborators. A de-identified subject ID, COVID-19 status, age in years and sex were almost always included in the sample metadata. Where available, HLA class I and class II types were obtained from metadata supplied by the sample provider rather than from assay-based typing. Here is what the overall study found, with its caveats: The amount of clinical and demographic metadata varied by source and participant and was provided uncurated.

In the prospective study, participants were 18 to 89 years old, resided in about two dozen geographic areas of the United States, and were enrolled through a virtual design. In the prospective study, cohorts were assigned on the basis of participant-reported clinical history obtained from a screening survey and a study questionnaire. Recovered participants in ImmuneRACE Cohort 3 were defined as having two consecutive negative NP/OP PCR tests, clearance from a healthcare professional, or resolution of symptoms. In the prospective study, mobile phlebotomists collected whole blood, serum and a nasopharyngeal or oropharyngeal swab from each participant. Participants in the prospective study had the option to provide additional blood draws and questionnaires over an approximately 2-month period. Prospective study blood samples were shipped either frozen or at room temperature before DNA extraction.

On this clone: This receptor's antigen is unknown. The junction shows a germline mismatch at one end, possibly a read error.

TCRbeta CDR3 regions were amplified from genomic DNA by means of the immunoSEQ Assay, a bias-controlled multiplex PCR. As for how the authors treated the data: The number of nucleated cells in each sample was estimated by amplification of reference gene primers within the assay. To quantify the absolute abundance of each unique TCRbeta CDR3 rearrangement, sequence reads were collapsed and filtered. Productive Simpson clonality was computed per sample as the square root of Simpson's diversity index over productive rearrangements. The immuneACCESS repertoire file appears here via TCRdb, limited to in-frame rearrangements. These files lack a portion of the clones; in checked studies, under half of the deficit traces to unresolved V genes, and the cause of the others is not known. The V and J calls and clone size come from that table; D and trimming were worked out from the DNA. The sample records roughly 180,000 clones, more than 70% of which are singletons. Clones ranked in the top ten supply around 18% of the sample.

The CDR3 numbers 13 residues from cysteine through phenylalanine. Solely the CDR3 DNA is kept, with 39 bases framed from the first base. From a lookup of the germline V gene (reference sequence), CDR1 and CDR2 are LGHDT and YNNKEL. Sample: PBMCs or T cells enriched from blood (not recorded which). The receptor's source is a man aged 55 to 70 who had recovered from COVID-19. In this chain, TRBV3-1 (or the pseudogene TRBV3-2) is recombined with TRBJ1-2; the D region possibly corresponds to TRBD1 (6 bases align). The DNA reads TGTGCCAGCAGCCAAGAAGGGGGAAAAGGGGGAGACTTC. Its protein product is CASSQEGGKGGDF.